These 26 T cell receptor beta chains were sequenced from one sample in a study of blood T cell repertoires in COVID-19. Here immunoSEQ multiplex PCR was the method, and the copy in TCRdb shows in-frame clones only, minus some. The table includes 230,000 or so clones, roughly nine tenths detected once. The specimen was PBMCs or T cells enriched from blood (not recorded which). These TCRs come from a young woman who had recovered from COVID-19.

V usage is TRBV19 and J usage is TRBJ2-3; the D gene is possibly TRBD1 (5 bases). The CDR3 extends over 14 amino acids. CDR1 LNHDA and CDR2 SQIVND come from the germline V gene (reference sequence). V was shortened by 1 base and J by 5 bases, with 10 bases between the two germline ends. The CDR3 DNA follows: TGTGCCAGTAGTATAGGTGGGGCAGGAGATACGCAGTATTTT. The encoded protein is CASSIGGAGDTQYF.

The V call is TRBV2, the J call TRBJ1-5, with 7 nucleotides matching TRBD1. The CDR3 covers 15 residues. Trimming cost V 6 bases and J 5 bases; bases outside gene matches: 10. CDR1 is SNHLY and CDR2 is FYNNEI in the germline V gene. The CDR3 is CASSLGRGQHQPQHF. CDR3 in DNA: TGTGCCAGCAGCCTAGGCCGGGGACAGCATCAGCCCCAGCATTTT.

The rearrangement uses TRBV11-3 and TRBJ2-3; TRBD2 aligns across 8 bases. Per the germline V gene, CDR1 is SGHNT and CDR2 is YENEEA. CDR3 length equals 18 residues. Trimming removed 5 bases from V and 1 base from J; junction bases left unmatched: 14. For the CDR3, the DNA is TGTGCCAGCAGCCTCGGGGCGGGGGGCCCCTTTGGCACAGATACGCAGTATTTT. Translating gives CASSLGAGGPFGTDTQYF.

This clone came up once. Other nucleotide sequences in the sample specify the same CDR3. The chain has TRBV4-3 and TRBJ2-2; no firm D call. CDR1 and CDR2 from the germline V gene are LGHNA and YSLEER. This CDR3 is built from 16 residues. The V and J ends lost 0 bases and 0 bases respectively, with 8 bases between them. The CDR3 DNA reads as TGCGCCAGCAGCCAAGAGGTGGGCCCGAACACCGGGGAGCTGTTTTTT. Protein: CASSQEVGPNTGELFF.

This sequence joins TRBV28 and TRBJ1-4; 9 bases line up with TRBD1. The V gene's germline CDR1 is MDHEN and CDR2 SYDVKM. Germline trimming cut 5 bases from V and 8 bases from J; bases unmatched to any gene: 6. This CDR3 has 14 amino acids. CDR3 coding DNA: TGTGCCAGCAGTGGGGGACAGGGTGGCGAAAAACTGTTTTTT. Its protein product is CASSGGQGGEKLFF. The full variable domain, in which reference TRBV28 and TRBJ1-4 provide the parts outside the CDR3, is DVKVTQSSRYLVKRTGEKVFLECVQDMDHENMFWYRQDPGLGLRLIYFSYDVKMKEKGDIPEGYSVSREKKERFSLILESASTNQTSMYLCASSGGQGGEKLFFGSGTQLSVL.

V is TRBV6-5 and J is TRBJ2-1; 8 nucleotides agree with TRBD1. CDR3 length: 12 residues. The germline CDR1 and CDR2 sequences are MNHEY and SVGAGI. Losses at the gene ends were 10 bases for V and 7 bases for J; bases not matched to a gene: 6. DNA for the CDR3: TGTGCCATAGACAGGGGCGGGAATGAGCAGTTCTTC. This gives the protein CAIDRGGNEQFF.

The gene calls are TRBV4-2 and TRBJ1-1; D might be TRBD1 (5 bases). CDR3 length equals 14 residues. The V gene lost 4 bases and the J gene lost 1 base, with 10 bases spanning the gap. Germline CDR1 reads LGHNA; CDR2 reads YNFKEQ. The CDR3 DNA reads TGTGCCAGCAGCCCGCGCGGGGGGAACACTGAAGCTTTCTTT. Encoded protein: CASSPRGGNTEAFF.

V usage is TRBV11-2 and J usage is TRBJ1-2; 9 positions agree with TRBD1. CDR3 size: 17 residues. Per the germline V gene, CDR1 is SGHAT and CDR2 is FQNNGV. V shed 0 bases, J shed 3 bases, and the junction held 8 bases outside the gene matches. CDR3 sequence: CASSLDSDRGYDYGYTF. Here the CDR3 DNA reads TGTGCCAGCAGCTTAGATTCGGACAGGGGCTATGACTATGGCTACACCTTC. Looking up the rest from reference TRBV11-2 and TRBJ1-2 gives the full variable domain: EAGVAQSPRYKIIEKRQSVAFWCNPISGHATLYWYQQILGQGPKLLIQFQNNGVVDDSQLPKDRFSAERLKGVDSTLKIQPAKLEDSAVYLCASSLDSDRGYDYGYTFGSGTRLTVV.

The chain carries TRBV7-9 and TRBJ2-5; weak D call: TRBD1 (5 bases). Germline V gives CDR1 SEHNR, CDR2 FQNEAQ (reference sequence). The CDR3 is 15 residues long. V was cut by 5 bases and J by 1 base, with 14 bases left in between. As DNA, the CDR3 is TGTGCCAGCAGCCTCCGTTTTGGGGCCCAAGAGACCCAGTACTTC. It yields the protein CASSLRFGAQETQYF.

This clone has a single count. The V and J genes are TRBV5-4 and TRBJ1-1; 7 nucleotides agree with TRBD1. With V trimmed by 4 bases and J by 0 bases, 3 bases remained unmatched. The CDR3 loop spans 14 amino acids. Germline V gives CDR1 SGHNT, CDR2 YYREEE (reference sequence). CDR3 bases: TGTGCCAGCAGCCCGACAGGGCTGAACACTGAAGCTTTCTTT. It yields the protein CASSPTGLNTEAFF.

This chain links TRBV19 with TRBJ1-5, with 8 bases that match TRBD1. The CDR3 extends over 15 amino acids. Germline trimming cut 4 bases from V and 6 bases from J; bases unmatched to any gene: 8. Germline CDR1 reads LNHDA; CDR2 reads SQIVND (reference sequence). The CDR3 DNA is TGTGCCAGTAGTACCCAGGGGGCGTTTGGTCAGCCCCAGCATTTT. Residues: CASSTQGAFGQPQHF.

The chain couples TRBV18 to TRBJ1-6; tentatively, D is TRBD1 (5 bases). Trimming stripped 7 bases from V and 10 bases from J, with 17 bases between. CDR3 size: 14 residues. CDR1 and CDR2 from the germline V gene are KGHSH and LQKENI. CDR3 bases: TGTGCCAGCTTACAGGTTCCAGGGCAATCACCCCTCCACTTT. Translating it yields CASLQVPGQSPLHF.

The V call is TRBV11-2, the J call TRBJ1-2, with D possibly TRBD1 on 5 matching bases. There are 13 residues in the CDR3. CDR1 is SGHAT and CDR2 is FQNNGV in the germline V gene. V lost 1 base to trimming and J lost 4 bases, with 7 bases between them. The CDR3 DNA follows: TGTGCCAGCAGCTTAGCAGGGCCCTATGGCTACACCTTC. It translates to CASSLAGPYGYTF.

V gene TRBV5-4 combines with J gene TRBJ2-3, with 11 nucleotides matching TRBD1. Germline trimming cut 4 bases from V and 5 bases from J; bases unmatched to any gene: 3. There are 14 residues in the CDR3. From germline, CDR1 is SGHNT and CDR2 YYREEE (reference sequence). CDR3 protein: CASSLDRGQDTQYF. The CDR3 DNA reads as TGTGCCAGCAGCCTGGACAGGGGGCAAGATACGCAGTATTTT. The variable domain in full, completed from reference TRBV5-4 and TRBJ2-3, reads ETGVTQSPTHLIKTRGQQVTLRCSSQSGHNTVSWYQQALGQGPQFIFQYYREEENGRGNFPPRFSGLQFPNYSSELNVNALELDDSALYLCASSLDRGQDTQYFGPGTRLTVL.

The rearrangement joins TRBV9 to TRBJ2-7; possibly TRBD2 for D (6 bases). Trimming pared 2 bases from V and 2 bases from J, leaving 14 bases between. This CDR3 has 15 amino acids. Germline CDR1 is SGDLS and CDR2 is YYNGEE. The CDR3 coding sequence is TGTGCCAGCAGCGTCGGGGACTTCCATACCTACGAGCAGTACTTC. Protein: CASSVGDFHTYEQYF.

The chain combines TRBV4-3 with TRBJ2-7, with 12 nucleotides matching TRBD2. Per germline, CDR1 LGHNA and CDR2 YSLEER. The CDR3 is made up of 16 amino acids. V was pared by 0 bases and J by 6 bases, with 6 bases of the junction left unmatched. CDR3 sequence: CASSQELAGGDGEQYF. DNA for the CDR3: TGCGCCAGCAGCCAAGAACTAGCGGGGGGCGATGGCGAGCAGTACTTC.

This clone was observed once. The DNA for the CDR3 is TGTGCCAGTAATACAGGGAGAAGCTCCTACGAGCAGTACTTC. The encoded protein is CASNTGRSSYEQYF. V is TRBV28 and J is TRBJ2-7; D possibly corresponds to TRBD1 (6 bases). The CDR3 sequence is 14 residues long. The V gene's germline CDR1 is MDHEN and CDR2 SYDVKM. With 9 bases removed from V and 0 bases from J, the gap between germline ends came to 15 bases.

This clone was seen once. V usage is TRBV5-6 and J usage is TRBJ1-1; perhaps TRBD1 as D (6 bases). Deletions cut 1 base from V and 8 bases from J, with 12 bases between. Germline V CDR1 and CDR2: SGHDT, YYEEEE. This CDR3 has 13 residues. The CDR3 bases are TGTGCCAGCAGCTTGAGTCCTAGGGGGGAAGCTTTCTTT. The encoded protein is CASSLSPRGEAFF.

The CDR3 DNA reads TGTGCCAGCAGTTTTTCGCCGTTTCGAGAGATCGATGAGCAGTTCTTC. Protein product: CASSFSPFREIDEQFF. The chain recombines TRBV27 with TRBJ2-1; D is uncertain. This CDR3 has 16 residues. Germline V gene data show CDR1 as MNHEY and CDR2 as SMNVEV (reference sequence). Trimming took 3 bases from V and 8 from J, leaving 20 bases between them.

The chain has TRBV4-2 and TRBJ2-3; 13 bases line up with TRBD2. Trimming removed 0 bases from V and 6 bases from J; junction bases left unmatched: 6. The V gene's germline CDR1 is LGHNA and CDR2 YNFKEQ. The CDR3 extends over 17 amino acids. The CDR3 DNA sequence: TGTGCCAGCAGCCAAGAACTAGCGGGGGGGCTGACGGATACGCAGTATTTT. This codes for CASSQELAGGLTDTQYF.

This clone was observed once. CDR3 sequence: CASSPLTVIYEQYF. CDR3 coding DNA: TGTGCCAGCAGCCCGCTGACAGTCATCTACGAGCAGTACTTC. V and J are TRBV7-8 and TRBJ2-7, with D perhaps matching TRBD1 (5 bases). In germline, CDR1 is SGHVS, CDR2 FQNEAQ. V gave up 5 bases and J gave up 3 bases, with 14 bases separating them. The CDR3 totals 14 residues.

The chain carries TRBV7-2 and TRBJ2-1, with TRBD2 matching over 9 bases. The CDR3 contains 17 residues. V lost 1 base to trimming and J lost 9 bases; unmatched junction nucleotides: 13. Germline values: CDR1 SGHTA, CDR2 FQGNSA. The CDR3 coding sequence is TGTGCCAGCAGCTTAGTGGGGCTTAGCGGGGGTACAACTGAGCAGTTCTTC. Protein: CASSLVGLSGGTTEQFF.

The V gene is TRBV7-8, the J gene TRBJ1-5, with 8 bases fitting TRBD1. V was pared by 3 bases and J by 6 bases, with 4 bases of the junction left unmatched. The germline V gene encodes CDR1 SGHVS and CDR2 FQNEAQ. The CDR3 is made up of 14 amino acids. The CDR3 DNA sequence: TGTGCCAGCAGCTTGGGACAGGTTGCTCAGCCCCAGCATTTT. Residues: CASSLGQVAQPQHF.

This clone was seen just once. The chain links TRBV11-2 to TRBJ2-5; no firm D call. CDR1 and CDR2 from the germline V gene are SGHAT and FQNNGV. Trimming took off 0 bases at V and 9 bases at J, with 14 bases between the two ends. The CDR3 is 14 residues long. As DNA, the CDR3 is TGTGCCAGCAGCTTAGATCCCAGAGGTGAGGCCCAGTACTTC. It encodes CASSLDPRGEAQYF.

The V gene is TRBV7-8, the J gene TRBJ1-6; 7 nucleotides line up with TRBD1. Germline lookup yields CDR1 SGHVS and CDR2 FQNEAQ. There are 17 residues in the CDR3. V shed 5 bases, J shed 0 bases, and the junction held 7 bases outside the gene matches. This CDR3 is CASSLGQATSYNSPLHF. CDR3 bases: TGTGCCAGCAGCCTAGGACAGGCGACCTCCTATAATTCACCCCTCCACTTT.

This clone was found a few times. This chain connects TRBV28 to TRBJ2-7, with 7 positions matching TRBD1. The length of the CDR3 is 15 residues. V trimming: 6 bases; J trimming: 2 bases; junction bases outside the gene matches: 10. Germline CDR1 MDHEN, CDR2 SYDVKM. CDR3 in DNA: TGTGCCAGCAGACCAGGACAGGTTTCAACCTACGAGCAGTACTTC. This gives the protein CASRPGQVSTYEQYF.